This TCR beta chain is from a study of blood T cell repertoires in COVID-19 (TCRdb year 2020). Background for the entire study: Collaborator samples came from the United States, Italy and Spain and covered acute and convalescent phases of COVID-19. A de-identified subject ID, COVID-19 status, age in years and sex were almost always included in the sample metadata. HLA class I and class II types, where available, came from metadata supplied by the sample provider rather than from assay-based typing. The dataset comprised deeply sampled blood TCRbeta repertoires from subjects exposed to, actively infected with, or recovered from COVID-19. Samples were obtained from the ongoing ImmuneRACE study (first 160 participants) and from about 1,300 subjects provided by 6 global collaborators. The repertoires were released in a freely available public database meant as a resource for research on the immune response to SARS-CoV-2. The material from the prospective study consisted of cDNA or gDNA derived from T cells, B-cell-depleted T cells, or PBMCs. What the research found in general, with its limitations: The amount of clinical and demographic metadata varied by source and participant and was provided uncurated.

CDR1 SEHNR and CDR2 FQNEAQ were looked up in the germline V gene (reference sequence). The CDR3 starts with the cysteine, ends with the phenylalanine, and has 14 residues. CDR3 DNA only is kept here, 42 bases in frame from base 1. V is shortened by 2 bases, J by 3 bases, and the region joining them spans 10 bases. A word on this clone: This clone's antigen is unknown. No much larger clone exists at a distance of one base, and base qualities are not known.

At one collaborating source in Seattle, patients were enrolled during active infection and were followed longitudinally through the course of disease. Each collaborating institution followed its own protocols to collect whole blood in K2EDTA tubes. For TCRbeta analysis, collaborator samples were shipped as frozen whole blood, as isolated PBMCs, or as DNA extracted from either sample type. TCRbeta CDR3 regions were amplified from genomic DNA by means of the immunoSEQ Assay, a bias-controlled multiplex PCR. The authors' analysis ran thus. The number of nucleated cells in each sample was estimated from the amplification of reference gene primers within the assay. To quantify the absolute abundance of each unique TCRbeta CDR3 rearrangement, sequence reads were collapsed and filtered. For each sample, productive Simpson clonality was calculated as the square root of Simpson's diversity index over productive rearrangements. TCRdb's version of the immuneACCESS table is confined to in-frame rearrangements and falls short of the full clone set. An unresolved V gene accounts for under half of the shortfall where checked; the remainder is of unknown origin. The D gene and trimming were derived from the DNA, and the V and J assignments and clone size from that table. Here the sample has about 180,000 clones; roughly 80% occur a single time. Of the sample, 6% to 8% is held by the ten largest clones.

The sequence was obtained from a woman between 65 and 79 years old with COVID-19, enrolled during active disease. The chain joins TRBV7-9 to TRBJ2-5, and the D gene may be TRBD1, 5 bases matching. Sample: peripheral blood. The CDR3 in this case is CASSLWADKETQYF. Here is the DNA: TGTGCCAGCAGCTTATGGGCGGACAAAGAGACCCAGTACTTC.